This TCR beta chain was retrieved from a study of blood T cell repertoires in COVID-19. On the study more broadly: From the United States, Italy and Spain came samples of acute and convalescent COVID-19. The analysed material was cDNA or gDNA that came from T cells, B-cell-depleted T cells, or PBMCs.

As processed by the authors: For nucleated cells, counts were estimated from reference gene primer amplification. TCRdb's copy holds only in-frame clones and misses some; the assay was immunoSEQ multiplex PCR. Clone size and V and J calls were adopted from that table, with D and trimming inferred from the DNA. The table records about 76,000 clones, 80% to 90% of them present only once. Trimming removed 7 bases at V and 6 bases at J, with 16 bases between. CDR3 length: 14 amino acids. Germline CDR1 and CDR2: SEHNR and FQNEAQ (reference sequence). This sequence joins TRBV7-9 and TRBJ1-5, with a possible D match to TRBD1 (6 bases). Sequencing used peripheral blood. This clonotype was obtained from a woman aged 55-75 years with acute or convalescent COVID-19. This CDR3 is CASTKGGGVQPQHF. CDR3 nucleotides: TGTGCCAGCACTAAAGGGGGGGGCGTTCAGCCCCAGCATTTT.